This T cell receptor beta chain appears in the sequencing data of a study of TIL therapy for anti-PD-1-resistant metastatic lung cancer (dated by TCRdb to 2020 to 2022). Turning to the overall study: Tumors were harvested prior to any PD-1/PD-L1 blockade, after which nivolumab was administered to patients, and lymphodepletion, expanded TIL infusion and IL-2 were given to patients who progressed. Among the enrolled patients, the median age was about 52 years (range 38-75), and the median tumor PD-L1 proportion score was more than 4.5%. Most of the cohort had lung adenocarcinoma, including a few EGFR-mutant tumors and two ALK-rearranged tumors, and half of the patients were either current or former smokers. A median non-synonymous tumor mutation burden of under 1.9 mutations per megabase was determined across the cohort by whole-exome sequencing. Clonotypes were tracked across tumor, expanded TIL product and serial blood samples by T cell receptor beta sequencing of tumor and peripheral blood.

This specimen's time point label, per the study, means: pre-treatment sample, taken before nivolumab and TIL therapy. A phase I trial run at two centers enrolled adults with stage 4 NSCLC between October 2017 and January 2020. The samples were obtained from a phase I trial that was single-arm and open-label and tested tumor-infiltrating lymphocyte therapy combined with nivolumab in advanced non-small cell lung cancer. Blood mononuclear cells from EDTA tubes were separated on a Ficoll gradient and snap-frozen as pellets, and DNA was extracted from the cells using a Qiagen mini-prep kit. The research as a whole found: Infused TIL clonotypes partially replaced the baseline peripheral repertoire then decayed over months, with no apparent association between persistence and response. Because the cohort was highly selected, with more treatment-naive, never-smoker and oncogene-addicted patients than is typical, generalizability is limited. The study protocol defined all tumor marker inferences as exploratory.

The immunoSEQ v3 hsTCRB kit was used to amplify TCR beta CDR3 regions from genomic DNA through bias-controlled multiplex PCR. The TCR libraries were sequenced on an Illumina NextSeq 500 to 1.5 million to 2.5 million read pairs for survey level or about 4.5-6.5 million read pairs for deep level. In the original analysis: V, D and J genes were assigned, non-productive sequences were removed, and clonality was reported by immunoSEQ Analyzer software. Repertoires were compared by productive Simpson clonality and by the Morisita overlap index of productive TRB rearrangements between infused TIL and blood. The absolute count of a clonotype in blood was estimated by multiplying the lymphocyte count by the CD3+ fraction and by the productive frequency of the clone. As stored in TCRdb, this immuneACCESS dataset retains in-frame rearrangements with V and J assigned. A fraction of the clones does not appear; measured against another copy, unresolved V genes explain less than half of the discrepancy, and the remainder lacks a known reason. V, J and clone size derive from that table, while D and trimming were established from the DNA sequence. The sample table records about 50,000 clones; roughly 78% of these occur just once. The ten top clones hold about 5% of the sample.

The CDR3 spans 16 residues, from the cysteine through the phenylalanine. The read is trimmed to its CDR3 DNA, 48 bases read in frame from base 1. The germline V gene gives CDR1 as SGHRS and CDR2 as YFSETQ. At the junction V is shortened by 3 bases and J by 3 bases; bases outside the gene matches: 8. As regards this clone: Its antigen is currently not known. No base-level quality is on record; no much larger clone is a single base apart.

The V gene is TRBV5-1 and the J gene is TRBJ2-2; TRBD2 fits 7 bases in the junction. The clonotype comes from a woman aged 25-85 years with non-small cell lung cancer. The sequences come from blood, collected at baseline. The DNA sequence follows: TGCGCCAGCAGCTCCCCGGGGGGATTCGACACCGGGGAGCTGTTTTTT. Translated, it reads CASSSPGGFDTGELFF.